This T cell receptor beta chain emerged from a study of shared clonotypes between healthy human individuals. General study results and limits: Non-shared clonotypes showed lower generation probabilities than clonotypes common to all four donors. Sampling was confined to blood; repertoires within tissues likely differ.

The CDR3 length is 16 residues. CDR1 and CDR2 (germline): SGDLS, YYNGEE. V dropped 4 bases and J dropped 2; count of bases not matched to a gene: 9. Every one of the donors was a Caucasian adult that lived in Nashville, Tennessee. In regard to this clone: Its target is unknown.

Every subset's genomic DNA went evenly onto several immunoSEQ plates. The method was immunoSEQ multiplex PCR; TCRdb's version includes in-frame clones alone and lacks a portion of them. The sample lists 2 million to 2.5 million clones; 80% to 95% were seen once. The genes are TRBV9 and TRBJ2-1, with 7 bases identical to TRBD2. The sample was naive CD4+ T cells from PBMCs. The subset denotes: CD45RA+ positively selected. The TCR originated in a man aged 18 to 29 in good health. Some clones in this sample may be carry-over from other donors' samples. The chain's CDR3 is CASSNAGVPTYNEQFF. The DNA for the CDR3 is TGTGCCAGCAGCAATGCGGGAGTTCCTACCTACAATGAGCAGTTCTTC.